This T cell receptor beta chain appears in the sequencing data of a study of T cells in Graves' hyperthyroidism and ophthalmopathy. This clonotype appeared many times. V lost 11 bases and J 8 bases, leaving 18 bases between the germline ends. The CDR3 is 12 residues long. Germline lookup yields CDR1 ENHRY and CDR2 SYGVKD. The CDR3 regions of TCR beta were amplified from RNA transcripts. The HTBI primer set served for first-round RT-PCR of the TCR CDR3. Via MiXCR, TCRdb re-called the multiplex PCR reads, giving one row per CDR3 protein. The sample contains about 35,000 distinct CDR3 sequences, 49% of which appear only once.

The receptor was derived from a woman aged 45-65 years with Graves' hyperthyroidism that later progressed to Graves' ophthalmopathy. The rearrangement joins TRBV10-3 to TRBJ1-2, with a weak D call TRBD1 (5 bases). The specimen sequenced was blood. The CDR3 bases are TGTGCCGGACAACGTCCCACGGGGGGCTACACCTTC. It specifies CAGQRPTGGYTF.